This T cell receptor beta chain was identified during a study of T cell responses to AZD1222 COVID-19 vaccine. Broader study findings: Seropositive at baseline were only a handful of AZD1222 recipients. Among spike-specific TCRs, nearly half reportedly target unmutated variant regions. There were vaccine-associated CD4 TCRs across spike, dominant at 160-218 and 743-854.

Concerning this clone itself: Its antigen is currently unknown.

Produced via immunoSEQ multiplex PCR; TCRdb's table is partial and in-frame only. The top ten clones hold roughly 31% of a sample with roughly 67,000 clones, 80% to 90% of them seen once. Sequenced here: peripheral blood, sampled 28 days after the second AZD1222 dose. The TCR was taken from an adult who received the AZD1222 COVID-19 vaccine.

CDR3 amino acids: CASSPGRGLAYEQYF. Written as DNA, the CDR3 is TGTGCCAGCTCACCGGGACGGGGTTTAGCCTACGAGCAGTACTTC. The genes are TRBV18 and TRBJ2-7, with D possibly called TRBD1 or TRBD2 (5 bases each). Trimming took 3 bases from V and 2 from J, leaving 14 bases between them. CDR1 is KGHSH and CDR2 is LQKENI in the germline V gene. The CDR3 is made up of 15 amino acids.